The 20 T cell receptor beta chains below all came from one sample that was sequenced in a study of cytomegalovirus exposure and HLA in healthy donors. Profiled with immunoSEQ multiplex PCR; TCRdb holds only in-frame clones, not every one. The sample contains fewer than 300,000 clones, roughly 90% of which appear only once. The material sequenced was PBMCs. These receptor sequences come from a woman younger than 30 in good health and CMV-seronegative.

This chain joins TRBV28 and TRBJ2-7; possible D gene TRBD1, 6 bases. Germline V gene data show CDR1 as MDHEN and CDR2 as SYDVKM. V was trimmed by 3 bases and J by 2 bases, leaving 26 bases between them. The CDR3 totals 19 residues. CDR3 DNA: TGTGCCAGCAGTTTCCCCCCCCTCGGGACACTAAAACGAACCTACGAGCAGTACTTC. Amino acid sequence: CASSFPPLGTLKRTYEQYF.

The chain is built from TRBV28 and TRBJ2-5; 8 nucleotides align to TRBD2. There are 13 residues in the CDR3. J gave up 5 bases and V 8 bases, and 7 bases lay outside the gene matches. Germline V gene lookup returns CDR1 MDHEN and CDR2 SYDVKM. CDR3 coding DNA: TGTGCCAGCCATCCCCGGGGGGGGGAGACCCAGTACTTC. Encoded protein: CASHPRGGETQYF.

The genes are TRBV4-3 and TRBJ2-1, with 7 bases identical to TRBD2. Germline-derived CDR1 and CDR2 are LGHNA and YSLEER. The CDR3 spans 18 residues. The junction had 18 bases not matched to a gene; V was cut back by 1 base and J by 9 bases. The CDR3 loop is CASSQVAGVWTLVGEQFF. In DNA, the CDR3 is TGCGCCAGCAGCCAAGTCGCGGGAGTCTGGACCCTCGTCGGTGAGCAGTTCTTC.

The chain employs TRBV6-1 and TRBJ1-2; 8 bases match TRBD1. The V segment lost 6 bases and the J segment 6 bases; nucleotides outside the gene matches: 9. The CDR3 is 14 amino acids. Germline values: CDR1 MNHNS, CDR2 SASEGT. CDR3: CASRLDRVVNGYTF. The CDR3 DNA reads as TGTGCCAGCAGACTGGACAGGGTTGTTAATGGCTACACCTTC.

V and J are TRBV27 and TRBJ2-7, with 8 positions matching TRBD1. CDR3 size: 14 residues. V gave up 3 bases and J gave up 6 bases; unmatched junction bases: 7. CDR1 and CDR2 (germline): MNHEY, SMNVEV (reference sequence). CDR3 nucleotides: TGTGCCAGCAGTTTGCGACAGGGGATGGTCGAGCAGTACTTC. It is translated as CASSLRQGMVEQYF.

V usage is TRBV10-3 and J usage is TRBJ2-1, with 12 nucleotides matching TRBD2. The CDR3 consists of 13 residues. Germline values: CDR1 ENHRY, CDR2 SYGVKD. The junction had 2 bases not matched to a gene; V was cut back by 10 bases and J by 4 bases. The CDR3 DNA reads TGTGCCAGCGGACTAGCGGGGTACAATGAGCAGTTCTTC. This gives the protein CASGLAGYNEQFF.

The chain combines TRBV19 with TRBJ2-1; D perhaps matches TRBD1 (6 bases). This CDR3 spans 15 amino acids. Trimming left V 2 bases short and J 6 bases short, with 14 bases between. CDR1 is LNHDA, CDR2 SQIVND, per germline (reference sequence). In nucleotides, the CDR3 is TGTGCCAGTAGTATACAGGGGAATAGGGTCAATGAGCAGTTCTTC. Its protein is CASSIQGNRVNEQFF.

The J gene is TRBJ2-7, the V gene TRBV7-8, with 11 bases lining up with TRBD2. The germline gives CDR1 SGHVS, CDR2 FQNEAQ. This CDR3 contains 17 residues. Trimming removed 6 bases from V and 0 bases from J; junction bases left unmatched: 10. CDR3 nucleotides: TGTGCCAGCAGGCCGAGGGCTAGCGGGAGGAGCTCCTACGAGCAGTACTTC. This codes for CASRPRASGRSSYEQYF.

In its sample, this clone was seen once. J is TRBJ2-1 and V is TRBV11-3; 11 bases align to TRBD2. Germline V gene lookup returns CDR1 SGHNT and CDR2 YENEEA. This CDR3 has 19 amino acids. V was clipped by 4 bases and J by 6 bases; unmatched bases: 17. CDR3 DNA: TGTGCCAGCAGCTCCCATACGACCCGTGCTAGCGGGAGGAGCAATGAGCAGTTCTTC. It specifies CASSSHTTRASGRSNEQFF.

This clone was counted a single time. The gene calls are TRBV28 and TRBJ1-1; D ambiguous. V was shortened by 2 bases and J by 3 bases, with 13 bases between the two germline ends. Germline V gives CDR1 MDHEN, CDR2 SYDVKM. The CDR3 totals 15 residues. CDR3 residues: CASSLQVKLDTEAFF. The CDR3 DNA is TGTGCCAGCAGTTTACAGGTTAAGCTTGACACTGAAGCTTTCTTT.

The J gene is TRBJ1-4, the V gene TRBV5-1; 9 bases agree with TRBD1. The CDR3 totals 15 residues. Germline V CDR1 and CDR2: SGHRS, YFSETQ. V lost 5 bases and J lost 6; bases outside the gene matches: 8. CDR3 residues: CASRLPGQGDEKLFF. Here the CDR3 DNA reads TGCGCCAGCAGGCTTCCGGGACAGGGCGATGAAAAACTGTTTTTT.

The chain combines TRBV27 with TRBJ2-1; D is unresolved. The CDR3 length is 13 residues. Trimming cost V 11 bases and J 4 bases, with 15 bases left between them. CDR1 and CDR2 from the germline V gene are MNHEY and SMNVEV (reference sequence). The CDR3 reads CAGLASAYNEQFF. In nucleotides, the CDR3 is TGTGCCGGTTTGGCTAGTGCTTACAATGAGCAGTTCTTC.

As for this clone: The same CDR3 can be traced to other DNA sequences in this sample. CDR3 loop: CAWSDRMNTEAFF. DNA for the CDR3: TGTGCCTGGAGTGACAGAATGAACACTGAAGCTTTCTTT. The rearrangement links TRBV30 to TRBJ1-1; D gene ambiguous. Germline-derived CDR1 and CDR2 are GTSNPN and SVGIG (reference sequence). This CDR3 has 13 residues. V was trimmed by 1 base and J by 0 bases, leaving 6 bases between them.

The chain has TRBV11-3 and TRBJ2-3, with a tentative D call TRBD2 (6 bases). Trimming removed 5 bases from V and 4 bases from J, with 7 bases in between. Germline CDR1 reads SGHNT; CDR2 reads YENEEA. This CDR3 is 12 amino acids long. The CDR3 region is CASSLASDTQYF. The CDR3 nucleotides are TGTGCCAGCAGCCTAGCGTCAGATACGCAGTATTTT.

This clone has more than one count but fewer than ten. The rearrangement links TRBV28 to TRBJ2-7; 7 bases map to TRBD1. The germline gives CDR1 MDHEN, CDR2 SYDVKM. Unmatched junction bases numbered 4, after V lost 5 bases and J lost 6 bases. This CDR3 spans 12 amino acids. CDR3 in amino acids: CASSTGQAEQYF. The CDR3 region has the DNA TGTGCCAGCAGTACCGGACAGGCCGAGCAGTACTTC.

The CDR3 reads CASSPGTGKGYGYTF. The CDR3 nucleotides read TGTGCCAGCAGTCCCGGGACAGGGAAGGGCTATGGCTACACCTTC. V usage is TRBV28 and J usage is TRBJ1-2; the match to TRBD1 covers 9 bases. Germline V gives CDR1 MDHEN, CDR2 SYDVKM. With 5 bases clipped from V and 4 bases from J, the junction kept 8 bases outside the gene matches. There are 15 residues in the CDR3.

The CDR3 loop reads CASSARQGPDTQYF. In DNA, the CDR3 is TGTGCCAGCAGTGCCCGACAGGGCCCAGATACGCAGTATTTT. The chain is built from TRBV27 and TRBJ2-3, with TRBD1 identical over 7 bases. After removal of 5 bases from V and 4 bases from J, the junction contained 6 bases not matched to a gene. The length of the CDR3 is 14 residues. CDR1 and CDR2 from the germline V gene are MNHEY and SMNVEV (reference sequence).

The V gene is TRBV6-5, the J gene TRBJ2-5; D not certain. Germline assignment: CDR1 MNHEY and CDR2 SVGAGI. Trimming took off 2 bases at V and 2 bases at J, with 9 bases between the two ends. The CDR3 runs to 14 residues. The CDR3 DNA sequence: TGTGCCAGCAGTTACGGTCAGGCTCAAGAGACCCAGTACTTC. It codes for CASSYGQAQETQYF.

The chain carries TRBV9 and TRBJ2-7, with 13 positions matching TRBD2. This CDR3 region has 16 residues. J was trimmed by 3 bases and V by 2 bases; bases with no gene match: 5. Germline-derived CDR1 and CDR2 are SGDLS and YYNGEE. As DNA, the CDR3 is TGTGCCAGCAGCGTCAGCGGGACTAGCGGGGTCTACGAGCAGTACTTC. This encodes CASSVSGTSGVYEQYF.

The chain has TRBV10-1 and TRBJ1-1; the D is unclear. The V end was cut by 3 bases, the J end by 3 bases, with 8 bases between. This CDR3 is 13 amino acids long. Germline CDR1 is WNHNN and CDR2 is SYGVQD (reference sequence). The chain's CDR3 is CASSDSGYTEAFF. The DNA for the CDR3 is TGCGCCAGCAGTGACAGTGGCTACACTGAAGCTTTCTTT.